This entry describes one T cell receptor beta chain. Its antigen is unknown. Germline V gene sequence: CDR1 MGHRA, CDR2 YSYEKL. The V and J ends lost 0 bases and 16 bases, in that order; junction bases with no gene match: 12. The CDR3 has 15 amino acids. The data are from a study of cytomegalovirus exposure and HLA in healthy donors. 60 Vbeta and 13 Jbeta primers were used in PCR. The table came from immunoSEQ multiplex PCR; TCRdb's copy has only in-frame clones and leaves some out. The sample carries about 100,000 clones, around 77% recorded once. Study observations and caveats: The productive fraction for most TCR beta V segments was about 87% or about 30% in an earlier analysis.

The sequencing sample was made of PBMCs. This clonotype was obtained from a male donor in good health and CMV-seronegative. The chain joins TRBV4-1 to TRBJ2-4, with 10 bases fitting TRBD2. The CDR3 here is CASSQDSASGLAFYF. The DNA for the CDR3 is TGCGCCAGCAGCCAAGATTCGGCTTCGGGACTAGCGTTTTACTTC.